The 4 T cell receptor beta chains below all came from one sample that was sequenced in a study of cytomegalovirus exposure and HLA in healthy donors. TCRdb's copy holds only in-frame clones and misses some; the assay was immunoSEQ multiplex PCR. The sample consists of fewer than 120,000 clones, roughly nine tenths of them appearing once. Sequencing was done on a sample of PBMCs. The origin of the receptors is a woman aged 18-30 years in good health and CMV-seronegative.

The J gene is TRBJ2-5, the V gene TRBV6-1; TRBD2 agrees at 9 bases. Germline V lookup: CDR1 MNHNS, CDR2 SASEGT. V lost 1 base, J lost 7 bases, and 7 bases stayed unmatched. The CDR3 spans 15 residues. In nucleotides, the CDR3 is TGTGCCAGCAGTGAAGGTAGCGGGAGTATGGGGACCCAGTACTTC. This translates into CASSEGSGSMGTQYF.

The chain links TRBV10-1 to TRBJ2-5; no definite D call. The CDR3 consists of 15 residues. CDR1 is WNHNN and CDR2 is SYGVQD in the germline V gene (reference sequence). The V end lost 2 bases, the J end lost 7 bases, and 17 bases lay between the germline ends. For the CDR3, the DNA is TGCGCCAGCAGTGAGGACGGCGGCGCTCGCGGGACCCAGTACTTC. It codes for CASSEDGGARGTQYF.

This sequence joins TRBV10-3 and TRBJ2-4, with a possible D match to TRBD1 (6 bases). CDR1 and CDR2 from the germline V gene are ENHRY and SYGVKD. CDR3 length: 17 amino acids. V lost 3 bases and J lost 3, with 18 bases in between. CDR3 sequence (DNA): TGTGCCATCAGTGACCAGGGGAGTGGGGCTGGCAAAAACATTCAGTACTTC. Encoded protein: CAISDQGSGAGKNIQYF.

This chain links TRBV5-4 with TRBJ2-7; TRBD2 is a possible D gene (5 bases). V was trimmed by 3 bases and J by 0 bases, leaving 16 bases between them. The CDR3 totals 16 residues. From germline, CDR1 is SGHNT and CDR2 YYREEE (reference sequence). The CDR3 is CASSSFGVTYSYEQYF. DNA for the CDR3: TGTGCCAGCAGCTCATTCGGGGTAACTTACTCCTACGAGCAGTACTTC.